This TCR beta chain was sequenced for a study of blood T cells in healthy people across ages. A second PCR of 7 to 11 cycles used a sample-barcoded 5' primer and a J-beta primer mix. TCRdb re-analysed the 5' RACE reads in MiXCR, keeping a single row per CDR3 protein. The data show 750,000 to 950,000 distinct CDR3 sequences, with approximately 24% seen just once and over 2.5% held by the top ten. This clonotype came up a few times. Per germline, CDR1 SGHRS and CDR2 YFSETQ. The CDR3 contains 14 residues. Trimming stripped 4 bases from V and 1 base from J, with 11 bases between. These data also featured in a second study, about T cells of mothers and their children.

The TCR comes from a boy between 10 and 17 years old in good health. The V call is TRBV5-1, the J call TRBJ1-1; D is unresolved. The sequencing sample was made of blood. The CDR3 reads CASSGTRGNTEAFF. The CDR3 DNA follows: TGCGCCAGCAGCGGAACTCGGGGGAACACTGAAGCTTTCTTT.